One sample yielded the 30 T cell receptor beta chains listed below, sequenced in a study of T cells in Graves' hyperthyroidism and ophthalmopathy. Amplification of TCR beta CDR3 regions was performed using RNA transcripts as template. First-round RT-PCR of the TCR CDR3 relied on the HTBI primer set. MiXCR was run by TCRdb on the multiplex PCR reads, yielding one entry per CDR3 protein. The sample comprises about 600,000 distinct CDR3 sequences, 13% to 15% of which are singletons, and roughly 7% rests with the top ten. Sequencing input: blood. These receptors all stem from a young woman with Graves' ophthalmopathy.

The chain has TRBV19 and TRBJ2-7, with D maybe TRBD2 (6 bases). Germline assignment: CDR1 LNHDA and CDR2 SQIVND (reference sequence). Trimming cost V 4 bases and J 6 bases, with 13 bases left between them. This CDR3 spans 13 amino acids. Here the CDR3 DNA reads TGTGCCAGTAGTACGGGACTCCCGAGCGAGCAGTACTTC. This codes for CASSTGLPSEQYF.

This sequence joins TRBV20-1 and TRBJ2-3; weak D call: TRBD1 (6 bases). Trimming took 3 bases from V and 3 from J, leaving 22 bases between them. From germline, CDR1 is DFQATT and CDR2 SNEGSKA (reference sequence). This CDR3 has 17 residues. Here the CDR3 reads CSARKGVAGLRTDTQYF. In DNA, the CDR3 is TGCAGTGCTAGGAAGGGGGTCGCGGGCTTGAGAACAGATACGCAGTATTTT.

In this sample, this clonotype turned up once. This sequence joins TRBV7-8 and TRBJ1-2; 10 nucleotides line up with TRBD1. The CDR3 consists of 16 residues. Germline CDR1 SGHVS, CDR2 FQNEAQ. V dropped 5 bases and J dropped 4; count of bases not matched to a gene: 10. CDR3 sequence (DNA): TGTGCCAGCAGCCCGGCACCGGGACAGGGGAGCTATGGCTACACCTTC. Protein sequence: CASSPAPGQGSYGYTF.

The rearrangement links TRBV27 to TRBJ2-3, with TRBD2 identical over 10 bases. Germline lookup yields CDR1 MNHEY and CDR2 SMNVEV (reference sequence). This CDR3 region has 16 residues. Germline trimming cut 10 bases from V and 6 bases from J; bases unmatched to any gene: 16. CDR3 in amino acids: CATLRTAGGIGDTQYF. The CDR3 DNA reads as TGTGCCACCCTTAGAACAGCGGGAGGGATTGGGGATACGCAGTATTTT.

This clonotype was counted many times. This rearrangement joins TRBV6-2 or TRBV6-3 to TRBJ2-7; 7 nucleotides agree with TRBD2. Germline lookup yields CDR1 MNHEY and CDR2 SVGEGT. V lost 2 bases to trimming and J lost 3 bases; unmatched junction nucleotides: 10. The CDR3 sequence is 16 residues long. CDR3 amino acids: CASSYNPSGNNYEQYF. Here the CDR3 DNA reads TGTGCCAGCAGTTACAACCCGAGCGGGAACAACTACGAGCAGTACTTC.

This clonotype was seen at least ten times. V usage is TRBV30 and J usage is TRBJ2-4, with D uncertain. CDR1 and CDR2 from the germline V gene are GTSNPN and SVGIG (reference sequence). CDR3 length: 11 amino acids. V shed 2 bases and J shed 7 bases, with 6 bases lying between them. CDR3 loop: CAWSMSNIQYF. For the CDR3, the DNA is TGTGCCTGGAGTATGTCCAACATTCAGTACTTC.

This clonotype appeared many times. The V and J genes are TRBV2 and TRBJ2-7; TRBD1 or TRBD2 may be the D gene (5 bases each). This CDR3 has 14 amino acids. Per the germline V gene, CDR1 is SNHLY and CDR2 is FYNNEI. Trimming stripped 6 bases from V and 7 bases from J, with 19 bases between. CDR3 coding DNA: TGTGCCAGCAGCCTTCTGGGACCACCAGGGGAGCAGTACTTC. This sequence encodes CASSLLGPPGEQYF.

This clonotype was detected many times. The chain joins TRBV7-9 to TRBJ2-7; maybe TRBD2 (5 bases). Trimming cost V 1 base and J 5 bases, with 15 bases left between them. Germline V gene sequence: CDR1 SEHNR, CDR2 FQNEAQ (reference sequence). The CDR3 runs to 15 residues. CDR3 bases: TGTGCCAGCAGCTTAGATTGGGGTATCGGGGACGAGCAGTACTTC. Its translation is CASSLDWGIGDEQYF.

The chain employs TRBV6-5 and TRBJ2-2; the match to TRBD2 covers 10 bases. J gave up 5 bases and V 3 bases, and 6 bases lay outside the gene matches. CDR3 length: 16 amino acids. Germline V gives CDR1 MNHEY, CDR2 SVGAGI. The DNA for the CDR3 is TGTGCCAGCAGTTATCGCTCGGGACTAGCGACCGGGGAGCTGTTTTTT. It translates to CASSYRSGLATGELFF.

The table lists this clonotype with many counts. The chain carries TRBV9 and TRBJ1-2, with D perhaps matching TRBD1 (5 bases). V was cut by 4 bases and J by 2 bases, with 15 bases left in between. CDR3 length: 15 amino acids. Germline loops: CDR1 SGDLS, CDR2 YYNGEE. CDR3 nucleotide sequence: TGTGCCAGCAGCCCCCATGACAGACCAAACTATGGCTACACCTTC. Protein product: CASSPHDRPNYGYTF.

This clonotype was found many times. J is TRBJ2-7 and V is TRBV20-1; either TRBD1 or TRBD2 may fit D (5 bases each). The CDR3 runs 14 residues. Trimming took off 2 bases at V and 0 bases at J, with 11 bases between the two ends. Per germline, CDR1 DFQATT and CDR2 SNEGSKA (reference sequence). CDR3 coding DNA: TGCAGTGCTAGAATTCATGGGACCTCCTACGAGCAGTACTTC. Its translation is CSARIHGTSYEQYF.

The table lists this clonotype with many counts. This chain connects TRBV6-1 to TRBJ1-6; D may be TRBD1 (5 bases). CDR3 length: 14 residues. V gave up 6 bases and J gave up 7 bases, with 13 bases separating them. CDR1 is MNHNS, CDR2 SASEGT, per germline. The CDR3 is CASSGTWANSPLHF. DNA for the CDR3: TGTGCCAGCAGCGGGACCTGGGCAAATTCACCCCTCCACTTT.

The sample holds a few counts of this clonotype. The CDR3 here is CASGLVLTGTMNTEAFF. The CDR3 bases are TGTGCTAGTGGTTTGGTACTTACAGGGACTATGAACACTGAAGCTTTCTTT. The chain links TRBV12-5 to TRBJ1-1; perhaps TRBD1 as D (6 bases). Trimming removed 0 bases at V and 0 bases at J, with 14 bases between. Germline V gene data show CDR1 as LGHNT and CDR2 as FRNRAP. The CDR3 runs to 17 residues. Supplemented by reference TRBV12-5 and TRBJ1-1, the full variable domain reads DARVTQTPRHKVTEMGQEVTMRCQPILGHNTVFWYRQTMMQGLELLAYFRNRAPLDDSGMPKDRFSAEMPDATLATLKIQPSEPRDSAVYFCASGLVLTGTMNTEAFFGQGTRLTVV.

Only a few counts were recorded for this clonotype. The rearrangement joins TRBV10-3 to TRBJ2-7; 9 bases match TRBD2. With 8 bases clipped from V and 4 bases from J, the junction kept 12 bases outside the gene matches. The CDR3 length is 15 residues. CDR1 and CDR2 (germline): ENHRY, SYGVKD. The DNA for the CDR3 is TGTGCCATCTCTGCGCCGGGCCTAGCGGGGTACGAGCAGTACTTC. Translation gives CAISAPGLAGYEQYF.

The CDR3 is CASSSDGSTGELFF. The CDR3 DNA reads as TGTGCCAGCAGCTCGGACGGTAGCACCGGGGAGCTGTTTTTT. V is TRBV6-2 or TRBV6-3 and J is TRBJ2-2; D unresolved. This CDR3 spans 14 amino acids. V shed 6 bases and J shed 4 bases, with 12 bases lying between them. Germline assignment: CDR1 MNHEY and CDR2 SVGEGT.

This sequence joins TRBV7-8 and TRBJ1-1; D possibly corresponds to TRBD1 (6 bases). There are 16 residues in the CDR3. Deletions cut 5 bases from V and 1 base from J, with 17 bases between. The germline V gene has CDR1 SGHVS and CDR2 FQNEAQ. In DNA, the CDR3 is TGTGCCAGCAGCCTACGTGGGGGGGGCACGAACACTGAAGCTTTCTTT. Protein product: CASSLRGGGTNTEAFF.

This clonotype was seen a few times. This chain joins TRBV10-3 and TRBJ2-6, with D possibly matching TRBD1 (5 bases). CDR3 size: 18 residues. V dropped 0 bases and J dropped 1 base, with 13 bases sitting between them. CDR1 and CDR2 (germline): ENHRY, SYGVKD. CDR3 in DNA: TGTGCCATCAGTGAGTCGCTGACAGCTCCGTCTGGGGCCAACGTCCTGACTTTC. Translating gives CAISESLTAPSGANVLTF.

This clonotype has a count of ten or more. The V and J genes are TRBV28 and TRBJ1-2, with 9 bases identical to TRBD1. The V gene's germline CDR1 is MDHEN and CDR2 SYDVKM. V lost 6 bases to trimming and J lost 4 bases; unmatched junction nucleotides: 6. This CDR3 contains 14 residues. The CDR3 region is CASRPQGAAYGYTF. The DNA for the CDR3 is TGTGCCAGCAGGCCACAGGGGGCGGCCTATGGCTACACCTTC.

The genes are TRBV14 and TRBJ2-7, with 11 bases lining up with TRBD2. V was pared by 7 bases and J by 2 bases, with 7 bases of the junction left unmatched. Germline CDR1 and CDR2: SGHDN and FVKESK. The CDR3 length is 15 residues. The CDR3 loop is CASTATSGGPYEQYF. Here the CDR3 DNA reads TGTGCCAGCACCGCTACTAGCGGGGGCCCCTACGAGCAGTACTTC. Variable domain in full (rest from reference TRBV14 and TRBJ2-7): EAGVTQFPSHSVIEKGQTVTLRCDPISGHDNLYWYRRVMGKEIKFLLHFVKESKQDESGMPNNRFLAERTGGTYSTLKVQPAELEDSGVYFCASTATSGGPYEQYFGPGTRLTVT.

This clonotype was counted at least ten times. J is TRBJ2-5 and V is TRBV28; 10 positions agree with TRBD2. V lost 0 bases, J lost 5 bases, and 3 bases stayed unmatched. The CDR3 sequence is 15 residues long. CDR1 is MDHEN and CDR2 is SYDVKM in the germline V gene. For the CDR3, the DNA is TGTGCCAGCAGTTTATGGCTAGCGGGAGAGGAGACCCAGTACTTC. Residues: CASSLWLAGEETQYF. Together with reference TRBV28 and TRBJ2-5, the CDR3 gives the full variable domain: DVKVTQSSRYLVKRTGEKVFLECVQDMDHENMFWYRQDPGLGLRLIYFSYDVKMKEKGDIPEGYSVSREKKERFSLILESASTNQTSMYLCASSLWLAGEETQYFGPGTRLLVL.

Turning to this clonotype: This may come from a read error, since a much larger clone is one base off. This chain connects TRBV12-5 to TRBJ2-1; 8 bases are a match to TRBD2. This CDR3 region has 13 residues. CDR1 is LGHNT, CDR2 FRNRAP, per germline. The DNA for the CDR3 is TGTGCTAGTGGTTTGGCATCACTAGCGGAGCAGTCCTTC. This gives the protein CASGLASLAEQSF. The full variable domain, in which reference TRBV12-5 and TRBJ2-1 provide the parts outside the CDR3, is DARVTQTPRHKVTEMGQEVTMRCQPILGHNTVFWYRQTMMQGLELLAYFRNRAPLDDSGMPKDRFSAEMPDATLATLKIQPSEPRDSAVYFCASGLASLAEQSFGPGTRLTVL.

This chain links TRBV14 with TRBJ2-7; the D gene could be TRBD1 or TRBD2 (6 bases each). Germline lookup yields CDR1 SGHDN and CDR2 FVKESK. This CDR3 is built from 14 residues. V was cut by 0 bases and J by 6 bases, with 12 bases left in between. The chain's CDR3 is CASSQDRGGFEQYF. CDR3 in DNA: TGTGCCAGCAGCCAAGACAGGGGAGGTTTCGAGCAGTACTTC.

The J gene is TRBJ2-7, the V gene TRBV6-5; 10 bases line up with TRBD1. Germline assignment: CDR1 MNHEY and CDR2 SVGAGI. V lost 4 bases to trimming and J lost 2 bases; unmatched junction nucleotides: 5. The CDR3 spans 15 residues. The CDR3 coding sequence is TGTGCCAGCAGTTTTATGGGACAGGGGACCTACGAGCAGTACTTC. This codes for CASSFMGQGTYEQYF.

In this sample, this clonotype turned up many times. The DNA for the CDR3 is TGTGCCAGCAGAAGCCCGACGGGGGGCGACATTCAGTACTTC. Its translation is CASRSPTGGDIQYF. The rearrangement uses TRBV28 and TRBJ2-4; TRBD2 might be the D (7 bases). CDR3 length: 14 amino acids. Germline CDR1 MDHEN, CDR2 SYDVKM. The V end lost 6 bases, the J end lost 8 bases, and 17 bases lay between the germline ends. The whole variable domain, remainder taken from reference TRBV28 and TRBJ2-4, is DVKVTQSSRYLVKRTGEKVFLECVQDMDHENMFWYRQDPGLGLRLIYFSYDVKMKEKGDIPEGYSVSREKKERFSLILESASTNQTSMYLCASRSPTGGDIQYFGAGTRLSVL.

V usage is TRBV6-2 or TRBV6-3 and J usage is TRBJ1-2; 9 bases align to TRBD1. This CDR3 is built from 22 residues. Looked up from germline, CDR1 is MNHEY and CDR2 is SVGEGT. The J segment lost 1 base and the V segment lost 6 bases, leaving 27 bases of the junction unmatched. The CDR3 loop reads CASSPTPYRGLRSYRFNYGYTF. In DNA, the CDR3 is TGTGCCAGCAGCCCTACCCCCTACAGGGGGCTACGGTCGTACCGATTTAACTATGGCTACACCTTC.

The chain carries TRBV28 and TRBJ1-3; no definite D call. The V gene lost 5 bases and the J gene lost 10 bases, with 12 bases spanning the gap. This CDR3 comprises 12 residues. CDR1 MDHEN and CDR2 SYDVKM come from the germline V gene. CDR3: CASSPGGSTIYF. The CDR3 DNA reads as TGTGCCAGCAGTCCGGGTGGCAGTACCATATATTTT.

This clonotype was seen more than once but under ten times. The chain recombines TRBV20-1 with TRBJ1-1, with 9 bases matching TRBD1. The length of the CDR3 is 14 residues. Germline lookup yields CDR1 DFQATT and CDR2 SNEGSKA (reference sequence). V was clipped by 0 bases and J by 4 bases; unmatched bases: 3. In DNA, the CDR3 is TGCAGTGCTAGAGAAGGGGACAGGGTCACTGAAGCTTTCTTT. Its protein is CSAREGDRVTEAFF.

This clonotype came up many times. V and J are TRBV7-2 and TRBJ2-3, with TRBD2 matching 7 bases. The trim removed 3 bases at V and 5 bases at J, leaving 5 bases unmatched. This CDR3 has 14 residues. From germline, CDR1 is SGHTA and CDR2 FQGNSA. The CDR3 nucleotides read TGTGCCAGCAGCTTCGGGGGGAATCGAGATACGCAGTATTTT. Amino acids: CASSFGGNRDTQYF.

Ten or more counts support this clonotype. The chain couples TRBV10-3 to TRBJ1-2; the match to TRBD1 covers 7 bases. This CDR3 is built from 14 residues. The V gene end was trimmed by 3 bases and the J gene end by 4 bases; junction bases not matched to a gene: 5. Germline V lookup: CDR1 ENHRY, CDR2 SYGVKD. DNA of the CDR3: TGTGCCATCAGTGACCCGGGACAGATCTATGGCTACACCTTC. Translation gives CAISDPGQIYGYTF.

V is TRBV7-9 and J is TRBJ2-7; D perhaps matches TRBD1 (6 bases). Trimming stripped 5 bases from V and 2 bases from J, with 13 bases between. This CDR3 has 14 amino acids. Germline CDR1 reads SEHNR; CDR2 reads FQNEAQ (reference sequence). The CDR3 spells CASSPGHPTYEQYF. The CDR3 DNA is TGTGCCAGCAGCCCGGGACATCCTACCTACGAGCAGTACTTC.